Below, 27 T cell receptor beta chains from the same sample are listed, as sequenced in a study of blood T cell repertoires in COVID-19. Using immunoSEQ multiplex PCR, the repertoire was profiled, and TCRdb retains in-frame clones only, with some absent. This table holds roughly 180,000 clones, roughly 85% found once. Input material: peripheral blood. The receptors were gathered from a woman aged 80 or over with active or convalescent COVID-19.

The chain is built from TRBV5-1 and TRBJ2-3, with TRBD2 identical over 8 bases. The V and J ends lost 5 bases and 0 bases, in that order; junction bases with no gene match: 14. CDR1 and CDR2 from the germline V gene are SGHRS and YFSETQ. The CDR3 extends over 18 amino acids. The CDR3 DNA reads as TGCGCCAGCAGACTAGGACTCTCCGGGGGGGCGAGCACAGATACGCAGTATTTT. Translated: CASRLGLSGGASTDTQYF.

The chain is built from TRBV19 and TRBJ1-2; TRBD1 might be the D (6 bases). Trimming left V 3 bases short and J 0 bases short, with 11 bases between. This CDR3 has 15 amino acids. Germline V gene sequence: CDR1 LNHDA, CDR2 SQIVND (reference sequence). As DNA, the CDR3 is TGTGCCAGTAGTATTGGCAGGGGAGCTAACTATGGCTACACCTTC. Translating gives CASSIGRGANYGYTF.

V is TRBV28 and J is TRBJ2-7, with 11 nucleotides matching TRBD2. The V segment lost 6 bases and the J segment 2 bases; nucleotides outside the gene matches: 9. The CDR3 covers 16 residues. Germline V gene data show CDR1 as MDHEN and CDR2 as SYDVKM. CDR3 residues: CASSQLGLAEAYEQYF. CDR3 bases: TGTGCCAGCAGCCAATTGGGACTAGCGGAGGCCTACGAGCAGTACTTC. Variable domain in full (rest from reference TRBV28 and TRBJ2-7): DVKVTQSSRYLVKRTGEKVFLECVQDMDHENMFWYRQDPGLGLRLIYFSYDVKMKEKGDIPEGYSVSREKKERFSLILESASTNQTSMYLCASSQLGLAEAYEQYFGPGTRLTVT.

This chain connects TRBV10-2 to TRBJ1-2; a possible D gene is TRBD1 (5 bases). Between the trimmed V and J ends, which lost 2 bases and 6 bases, there was a span of 13 bases. Germline V gene sequence: CDR1 WSHSY, CDR2 SAAADI. The CDR3 covers 14 residues. The CDR3: CASSETAGYDGYTF. Here the CDR3 DNA reads TGCGCCAGCAGTGAGACGGCAGGGTATGATGGCTACACCTTC.

The chain has TRBV19 and TRBJ1-2, with D possibly matching TRBD1 (6 bases). V was cut by 7 bases and J by 3 bases, with 15 bases left in between. The germline V gene has CDR1 LNHDA and CDR2 SQIVND (reference sequence). This CDR3 contains 14 residues. CDR3 region: CASTPRGRDYGYTF. The CDR3 nucleotides are TGTGCCAGTACCCCTAGGGGGAGGGACTATGGCTACACCTTC. Variable domain in full (rest from reference TRBV19 and TRBJ1-2): DGGITQSPKYLFRKEGQNVTLSCEQNLNHDAMYWYRQDPGQGLRLIYYSQIVNDFQKGDIAEGYSVSREKKESFPLTVTSAQKNPTAFYLCASTPRGRDYGYTFGSGTRLTVV.

Written as DNA, the CDR3 is TGTGCCAGCTCACCACCTAGCAGGGGCGGTGGAAACACCATATATTTT. Translating gives CASSPPSRGGGNTIYF. The rearrangement joins TRBV18 to TRBJ1-3; possibly TRBD1 for D (6 bases). CDR3 length: 16 residues. Germline V gene sequence: CDR1 KGHSH, CDR2 LQKENI. Trimming took 0 bases from V and 3 from J, leaving 12 bases between them.

To note about this clone: At one end the junction does not follow the germline gene, possibly because of a read error. The V call is TRBV29-1, the J call TRBJ2-3, with 13 bases lining up with TRBD2. Germline-derived CDR1 and CDR2 are SQVTM and ANQGSEA. CDR3 length equals 15 residues. CDR3 nucleotide sequence: TGCAGCGTCGAAGGACTAGCGGGGGACACAGATACGCAGTATTTT. This encodes CSVEGLAGDTDTQYF.

This clone showed up just a few times. The gene calls are TRBV5-1 and TRBJ1-3, with D possibly matching TRBD1 (6 bases). Per germline, CDR1 SGHRS and CDR2 YFSETQ. The CDR3 covers 16 residues. The V end was cut by 0 bases, the J end by 3 bases, with 13 bases between. CDR3 sequence reads: CASSLAGGAHGNTIYF. The CDR3 region has the DNA TGCGCCAGCAGCTTGGCCGGGGGGGCTCATGGAAACACCATATATTTT.

The rearrangement links TRBV19 to TRBJ2-1; 9 positions match TRBD1. The CDR3 runs to 17 residues. V lost 3 bases and J lost 7; bases outside the gene matches: 13. CDR1 and CDR2 from the germline V gene are LNHDA and SQIVND (reference sequence). CDR3 nucleotide sequence: TGTGCCAGTAGTATGCGGTTTTCGGGACAGGGAGGGAATGAGCAGTTCTTC. It encodes CASSMRFSGQGGNEQFF.

The gene calls are TRBV30 and TRBJ2-7, with 9 nucleotides matching TRBD1. Losses at the gene ends were 3 bases for V and 5 bases for J; bases not matched to a gene: 5. The CDR3 contains 13 residues. The germline V gene encodes CDR1 GTSNPN and CDR2 SVGIG (reference sequence). The CDR3 is CAWSGTGFHEQYF. In nucleotides, the CDR3 is TGTGCCTGGAGCGGGACAGGGTTCCACGAGCAGTACTTC.

This clone was counted only a few times. The V call is TRBV28, the J call TRBJ1-4; 9 bases map to TRBD1. The CDR3 consists of 15 residues. V trimming: 5 bases; J trimming: 8 bases; junction bases outside the gene matches: 9. The germline V gene has CDR1 MDHEN and CDR2 SYDVKM. Here the CDR3 reads CASSPPGQGWEKLFF. In DNA, the CDR3 is TGTGCCAGCAGTCCCCCGGGACAGGGATGGGAAAAACTGTTTTTT.

J is TRBJ1-2 and V is TRBV29-1; 10 nucleotides agree with TRBD1. The CDR3 loop spans 15 amino acids. V trimming: 5 bases; J trimming: 8 bases; junction bases outside the gene matches: 14. Germline V gene data show CDR1 as SQVTM and CDR2 as ANQGSEA. The CDR3 nucleotides are TGCAGCGTTATAGGACAGGGGGGAGTAATAAGGGGCTACACCTTC. Protein: CSVIGQGGVIRGYTF.

This clone was observed once. The V gene is TRBV7-2, the J gene TRBJ2-3, with 9 bases identical to TRBD2. The CDR3 totals 14 residues. Germline loops: CDR1 SGHTA, CDR2 FQGNSA. J gave up 4 bases and V 5 bases, and 4 bases lay outside the gene matches. DNA for the CDR3: TGTGCCAGCAGCCTGCGGGGGGGGCCAGATACGCAGTATTTT. It codes for CASSLRGGPDTQYF.

V gene TRBV2 combines with J gene TRBJ2-3, with D perhaps TRBD2 (6 bases). This CDR3 has 14 residues. Trimming took 5 bases from V and 0 from J, leaving 9 bases between them. Germline loops: CDR1 SNHLY, CDR2 FYNNEI. CDR3 amino acids: CASSLLASTDTQYF. The CDR3, as DNA: TGTGCCAGCAGTCTCCTAGCGAGCACAGATACGCAGTATTTT.

The genes are TRBV19 and TRBJ1-1; D unclear. Germline values: CDR1 LNHDA, CDR2 SQIVND (reference sequence). V gave up 5 bases and J gave up 6 bases, with 10 bases separating them. This CDR3 contains 12 residues. The CDR3 DNA is TGTGCCAGTAGTCTCTCGAGATCTGAAGCTTTCTTT. Protein sequence: CASSLSRSEAFF.

The chain links TRBV21-1 to TRBJ2-5; the table's TRBD2 call for D was not verified on the DNA. TRBV21-1 is reported as a pseudogene. The CDR3 loop spans 17 amino acids. This chain's CDR3 is CASSPTSGRAGRETQYF. For the CDR3, the DNA is TGTGCCAGCAGCCCTACTAGCGGGAGGGCCGGTAGAGAGACCCAGTACTTC.

The CDR3 is CASSLAHQQGYEQYF. In nucleotides, the CDR3 is TGTGCCAGCAGCTTAGCCCACCAACAGGGGTACGAGCAGTACTTC. The genes are TRBV7-9 and TRBJ2-7; 7 bases agree with TRBD1. Losses at the gene ends were 0 bases for V and 4 bases for J; bases not matched to a gene: 6. The CDR3 covers 15 residues. Germline V CDR1 and CDR2: SEHNR, FQNEAQ (reference sequence).

The chain joins TRBV2 to TRBJ2-1, with 8 nucleotides matching TRBD2. From germline, CDR1 is SNHLY and CDR2 FYNNEI. Trimming cost V 6 bases and J 12 bases; bases outside gene matches: 10. CDR3 length: 13 amino acids. DNA of the CDR3: TGTGCCAGCAGCACTCTAGCGGGCGACGGGCAGTTCTTC. Protein product: CASSTLAGDGQFF.

This rearrangement joins TRBV14 to TRBJ1-1; the D gene is possibly TRBD1 (5 bases). CDR3 length equals 13 residues. V lost 2 bases, J lost 3 bases, and 7 bases lay in between. The germline CDR1 and CDR2 sequences are SGHDN and FVKESK. CDR3 coding DNA: TGTGCCAGCAGCCAATTCAGGGACACTGAAGCTTTCTTT. This encodes CASSQFRDTEAFF.

This rearrangement joins TRBV6-1 to TRBJ2-1; 10 positions agree with TRBD2. V lost 0 bases and J lost 10; bases outside the gene matches: 9. Germline CDR1 is MNHNS and CDR2 is SASEGT. The CDR3 totals 16 residues. In nucleotides, the CDR3 is TGTGCCAGCAGTGAAGCAAGGGCTAGCGGGAGTTACGAGCAGTTCTTC. Translation gives CASSEARASGSYEQFF.

The chain employs TRBV19 and TRBJ1-1, with TRBD1 matching 7 bases. The J segment lost 1 base and the V segment lost 6 bases, leaving 5 bases of the junction unmatched. The germline gives CDR1 LNHDA, CDR2 SQIVND (reference sequence). The CDR3 covers 14 residues. CDR3 coding DNA: TGTGCCAGTAGAGCCGGGACAGCGAACACTGAAGCTTTCTTT. It translates to CASRAGTANTEAFF.

This rearrangement joins TRBV6-5 to TRBJ1-4; 9 bases align to TRBD1. V lost 8 bases to trimming and J lost 8 bases; unmatched junction nucleotides: 9. This CDR3 comprises 14 residues. Germline-derived CDR1 and CDR2 are MNHEY and SVGAGI. The CDR3 loop is CASGPGTGNEKLFF. Written as DNA, the CDR3 is TGTGCCAGCGGACCCGGGACAGGGAACGAAAAACTGTTTTTT.

The chain employs TRBV6-6 and TRBJ1-5; D may be TRBD1 (5 bases). The CDR3 has 16 residues. Germline V gene sequence: CDR1 MNHNY, CDR2 SVGAGI (reference sequence). Between the trimmed V and J ends, which lost 0 bases and 1 base, there was a span of 10 bases. CDR3 protein: CASSYSPRQSNQPQHF. The CDR3 DNA reads TGTGCCAGCAGTTACTCGCCGCGACAGAGCAATCAGCCCCAGCATTTT.

The gene calls are TRBV7-8 and TRBJ1-5; 7 bases align to TRBD1. The J segment lost 11 bases and the V segment lost 3 bases, leaving 7 bases of the junction unmatched. This CDR3 contains 13 residues. CDR1 and CDR2 from the germline V gene are SGHVS and FQNEAQ. The CDR3 spells CASSLDRIGSQHF. In DNA form, the CDR3 reads TGTGCCAGCAGCTTGGACAGGATCGGATCCCAGCATTTT.

This clone showed up just once. The CDR3 region is CASSQERVNNEQFF. CDR3 nucleotides: TGCGCCAGCAGCCAAGAGAGGGTAAACAATGAGCAGTTCTTC. This chain uses TRBV4-1 with TRBJ2-1; tentative D call: TRBD2 (5 bases). Germline loops: CDR1 MGHRA, CDR2 YSYEKL. Trimming pared 0 bases from V and 5 bases from J, leaving 8 bases between. This CDR3 region has 14 residues.

The V call is TRBV11-2, the J call TRBJ2-3; tentatively, D is TRBD1 (5 bases). V lost 1 base to trimming and J lost 1 base, with 9 bases between them. Germline-derived CDR1 and CDR2 are SGHAT and FQNNGV. The CDR3 length is 15 residues. The CDR3 nucleotides read TGTGCCAGCAGCTTAGGGACATCACGCACAGATACGCAGTATTTT. Encoded protein: CASSLGTSRTDTQYF.

The count of this clone is one. This rearrangement joins TRBV25-1 to TRBJ2-1, with 13 nucleotides matching TRBD2. The CDR3 covers 16 residues. Germline V gene data show CDR1 as MGHDK and CDR2 as SYGVNS. Trimming removed 10 bases from V and 3 bases from J; junction bases left unmatched: 9. In nucleotides, the CDR3 is TGTGCCACCCGGACTAGCGGGAGTGCGGGCTACAATGAGCAGTTCTTC. Amino acids: CATRTSGSAGYNEQFF.